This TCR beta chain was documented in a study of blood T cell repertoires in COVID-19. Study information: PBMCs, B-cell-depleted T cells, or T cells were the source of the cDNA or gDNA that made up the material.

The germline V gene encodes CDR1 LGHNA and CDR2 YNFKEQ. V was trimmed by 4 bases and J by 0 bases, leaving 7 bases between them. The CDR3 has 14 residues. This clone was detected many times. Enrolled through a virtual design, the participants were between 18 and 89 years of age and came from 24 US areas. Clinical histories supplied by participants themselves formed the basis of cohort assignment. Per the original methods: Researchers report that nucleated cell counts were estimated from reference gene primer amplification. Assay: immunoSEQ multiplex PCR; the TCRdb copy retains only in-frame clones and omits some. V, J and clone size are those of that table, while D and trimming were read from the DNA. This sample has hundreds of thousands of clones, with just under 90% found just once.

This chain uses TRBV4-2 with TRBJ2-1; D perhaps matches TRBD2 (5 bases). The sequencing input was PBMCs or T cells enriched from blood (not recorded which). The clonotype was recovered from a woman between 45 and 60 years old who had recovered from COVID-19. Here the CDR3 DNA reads TGTGCCAGCAGCCCTGGGAGCTCCTACAATGAGCAGTTCTTC. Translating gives CASSPGSSYNEQFF.